This T cell receptor (beta chain) is drawn from a study of T cells in Graves' hyperthyroidism and ophthalmopathy. This clonotype was observed a handful of times. The target antigen is unknown. The source material, RNA transcripts, was used to amplify TCR beta CDR3 regions. HTBI primers were used for first-round RT-PCR of the TCR CDR3. Using its own MiXCR run on the multiplex PCR reads, TCRdb lists one record per CDR3 protein. The table has 610,000 or so distinct CDR3 sequences, 35% to 55% seen once. Graves' hyperthyroidism was deemed stable given no ophthalmopathy progression within 18 months. The hyperthyroidism patients had all been newly diagnosed, and their disease duration was under 2 months. Their ages ranged from 18 to 65 years. General study points: A 13 V-J model separated ophthalmopathy from stable hyperthyroidism. Appearing also in blood were most of the thyroid clonotypes expanded above 0.001.

This CDR3 has 12 residues. The V gene's germline CDR1 is SGHTA and CDR2 FQGNSA. Trimming pared 3 bases from V and 6 bases from J, leaving 6 bases between. The source material was peripheral blood or thyroid tissue (not recorded which). V and J are TRBV7-2 and TRBJ2-1, with D uncertain. The sequence was obtained from a woman aged 18-30 years with Graves' hyperthyroidism. As DNA, the CDR3 is TGTGCCAGCAGCTTCCGATTCAATGAGCAGTTCTTC. The encoded protein is CASSFRFNEQFF.